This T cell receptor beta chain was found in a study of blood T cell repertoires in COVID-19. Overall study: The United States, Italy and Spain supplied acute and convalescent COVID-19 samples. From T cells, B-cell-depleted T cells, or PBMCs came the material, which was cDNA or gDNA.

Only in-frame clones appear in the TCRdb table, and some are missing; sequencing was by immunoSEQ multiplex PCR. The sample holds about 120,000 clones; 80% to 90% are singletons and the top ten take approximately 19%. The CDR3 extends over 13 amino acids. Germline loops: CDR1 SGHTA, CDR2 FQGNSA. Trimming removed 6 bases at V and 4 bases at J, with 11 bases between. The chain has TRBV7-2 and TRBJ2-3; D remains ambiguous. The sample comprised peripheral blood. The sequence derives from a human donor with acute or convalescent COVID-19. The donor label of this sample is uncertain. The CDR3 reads CASSFRLPDTQYF. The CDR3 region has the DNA TGTGCCAGCAGTTTCCGACTTCCAGATACGCAGTATTTT.